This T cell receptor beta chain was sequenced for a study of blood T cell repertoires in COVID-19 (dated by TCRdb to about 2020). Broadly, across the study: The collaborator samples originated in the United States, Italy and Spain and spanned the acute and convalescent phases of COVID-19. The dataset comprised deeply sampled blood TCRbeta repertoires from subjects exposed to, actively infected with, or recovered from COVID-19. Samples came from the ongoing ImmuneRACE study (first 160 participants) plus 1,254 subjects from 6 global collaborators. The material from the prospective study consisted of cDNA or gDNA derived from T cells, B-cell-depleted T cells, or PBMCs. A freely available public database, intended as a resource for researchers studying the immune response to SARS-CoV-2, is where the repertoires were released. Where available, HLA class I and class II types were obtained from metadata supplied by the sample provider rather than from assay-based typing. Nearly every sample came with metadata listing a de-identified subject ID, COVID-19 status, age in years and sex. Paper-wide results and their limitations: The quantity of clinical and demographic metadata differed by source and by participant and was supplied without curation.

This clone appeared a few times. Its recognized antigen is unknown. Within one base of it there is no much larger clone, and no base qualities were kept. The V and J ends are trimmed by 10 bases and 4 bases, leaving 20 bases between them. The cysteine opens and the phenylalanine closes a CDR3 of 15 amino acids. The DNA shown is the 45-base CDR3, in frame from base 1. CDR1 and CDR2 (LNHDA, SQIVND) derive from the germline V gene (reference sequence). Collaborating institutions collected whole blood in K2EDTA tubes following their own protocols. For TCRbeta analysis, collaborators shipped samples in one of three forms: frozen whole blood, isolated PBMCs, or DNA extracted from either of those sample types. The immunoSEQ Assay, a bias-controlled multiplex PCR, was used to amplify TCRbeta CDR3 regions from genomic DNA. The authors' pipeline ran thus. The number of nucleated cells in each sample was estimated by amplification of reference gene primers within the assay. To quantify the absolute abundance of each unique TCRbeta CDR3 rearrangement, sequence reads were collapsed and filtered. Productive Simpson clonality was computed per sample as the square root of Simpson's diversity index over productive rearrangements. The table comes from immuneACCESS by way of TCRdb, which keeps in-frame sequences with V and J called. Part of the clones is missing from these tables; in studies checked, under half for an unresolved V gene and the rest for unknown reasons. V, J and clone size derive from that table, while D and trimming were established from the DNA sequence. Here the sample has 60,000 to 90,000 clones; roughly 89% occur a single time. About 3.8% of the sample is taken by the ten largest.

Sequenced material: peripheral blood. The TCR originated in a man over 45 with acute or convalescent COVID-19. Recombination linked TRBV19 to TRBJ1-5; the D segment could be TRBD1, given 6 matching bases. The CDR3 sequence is CATKRDTSGNQPQHF. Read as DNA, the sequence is TGTGCCACGAAACGGGACACCTCTGGAAATCAGCCCCAGCATTTT.